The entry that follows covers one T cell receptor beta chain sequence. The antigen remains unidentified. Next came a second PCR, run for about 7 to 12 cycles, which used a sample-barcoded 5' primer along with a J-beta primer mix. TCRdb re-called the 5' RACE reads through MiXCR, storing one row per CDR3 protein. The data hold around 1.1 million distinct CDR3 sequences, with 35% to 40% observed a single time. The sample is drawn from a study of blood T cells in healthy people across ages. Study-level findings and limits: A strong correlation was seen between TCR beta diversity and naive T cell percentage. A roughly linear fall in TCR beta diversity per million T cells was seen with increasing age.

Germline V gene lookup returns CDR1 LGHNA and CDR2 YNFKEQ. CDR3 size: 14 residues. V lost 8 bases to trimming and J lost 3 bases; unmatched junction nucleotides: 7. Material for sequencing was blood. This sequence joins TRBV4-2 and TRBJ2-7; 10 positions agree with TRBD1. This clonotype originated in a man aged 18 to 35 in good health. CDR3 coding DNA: TGTGCCAGCGCGTTGGACAGGGGGTTCTACGAGCAGTACTTC. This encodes CASALDRGFYEQYF.